The entry that follows covers one T cell receptor (beta chain) sequence. This CDR3 region has 15 residues. Losses at the gene ends were 3 bases for V and 9 bases for J; bases not matched to a gene: 12. Germline loops: CDR1 KGHSH, CDR2 LQKENI. These data are taken from a study of blood T cell repertoires in COVID-19. In the study overall: There were acute and convalescent COVID-19 samples, and they came from the United States, Italy and Spain. In each case, the material was cDNA or gDNA derived from T cells, B-cell-depleted T cells, or PBMCs.

Per the original methods: Amplified reference gene primers provided the basis for estimating nucleated cell counts. The method was immunoSEQ multiplex PCR; TCRdb's version includes in-frame clones alone and lacks a portion of them. V, J and clone size are taken as reported in that table, and D and trimming were inferred from the DNA itself. The sample shows about 49,000 clones, roughly 80% of them seen only once. This sequence originates from a woman aged 55 to 70 with acute or convalescent COVID-19. The sample was peripheral blood. The chain uses TRBV18 and TRBJ2-5; 8 bases are shared with TRBD1. This CDR3 is CASSPGQGAGMSQYF. CDR3 nucleotides: TGTGCCAGCTCACCTGGACAGGGTGCGGGGATGTCCCAGTACTTC.